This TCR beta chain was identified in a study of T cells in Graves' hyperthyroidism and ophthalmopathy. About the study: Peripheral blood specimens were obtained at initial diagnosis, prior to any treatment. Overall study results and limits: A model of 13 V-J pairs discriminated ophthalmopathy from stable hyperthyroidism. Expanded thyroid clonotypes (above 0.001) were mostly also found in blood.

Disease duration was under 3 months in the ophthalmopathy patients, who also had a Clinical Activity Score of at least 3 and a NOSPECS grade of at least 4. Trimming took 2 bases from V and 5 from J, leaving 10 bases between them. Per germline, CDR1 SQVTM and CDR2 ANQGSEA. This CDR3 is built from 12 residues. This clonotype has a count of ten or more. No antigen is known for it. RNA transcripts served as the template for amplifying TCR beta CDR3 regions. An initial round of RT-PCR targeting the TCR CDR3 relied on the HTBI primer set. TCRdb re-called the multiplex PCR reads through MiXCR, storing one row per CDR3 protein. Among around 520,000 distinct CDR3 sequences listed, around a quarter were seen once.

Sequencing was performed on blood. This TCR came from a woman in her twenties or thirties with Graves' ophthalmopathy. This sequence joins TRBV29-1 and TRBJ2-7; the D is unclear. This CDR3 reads CSVENLSNEQYF. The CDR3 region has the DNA TGCAGCGTTGAAAACCTAAGCAACGAGCAGTACTTC.